This entry features one TCR beta chain sequence. Its antigen is unknown. Different DNA sequences within this sample yield the same CDR3. The CDR3 covers 13 residues. CDR1 is SGHRS, CDR2 YFSETQ, per germline. Trimming took 4 bases from V and 1 from J, leaving 8 bases between them. This sample is part of a study of shared clonotypes between healthy human individuals. Study-wide results and limits: On the whole, naive subsets had larger estimated richness than memory subsets had.

Clones were sequenced by immunoSEQ multiplex PCR, and TCRdb holds only the in-frame ones, with some missing. The sample includes 1,500,000 or so clones, roughly 98.5% of them seen just once. V is TRBV5-1 and J is TRBJ2-5, with D perhaps being TRBD1 or TRBD2 (5 bases each). This TCR was sampled from a man under 40 in good health. The sequencing sample was made of naive CD4+ T cells sorted from blood. Subset indicated: CD45RA+ positively selected. The CDR3 reads CASSTGTQETQYF. The CDR3 DNA sequence: TGCGCCAGCAGCACCGGGACCCAAGAGACCCAGTACTTC.